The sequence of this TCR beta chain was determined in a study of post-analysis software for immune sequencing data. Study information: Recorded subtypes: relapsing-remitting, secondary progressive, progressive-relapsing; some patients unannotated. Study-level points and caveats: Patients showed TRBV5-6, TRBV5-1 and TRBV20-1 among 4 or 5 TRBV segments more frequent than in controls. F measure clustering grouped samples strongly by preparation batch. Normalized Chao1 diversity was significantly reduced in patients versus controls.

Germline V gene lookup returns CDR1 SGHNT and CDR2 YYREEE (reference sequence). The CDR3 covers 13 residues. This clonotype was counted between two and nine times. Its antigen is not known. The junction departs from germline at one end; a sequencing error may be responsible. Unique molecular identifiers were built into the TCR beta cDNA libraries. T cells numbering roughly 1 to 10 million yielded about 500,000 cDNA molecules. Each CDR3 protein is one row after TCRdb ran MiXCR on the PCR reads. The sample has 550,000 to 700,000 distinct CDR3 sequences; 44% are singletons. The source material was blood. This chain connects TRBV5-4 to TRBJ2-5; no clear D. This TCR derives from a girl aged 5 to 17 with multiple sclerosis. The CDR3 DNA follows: TGCGCCAGCAGCTTGGCCGTTGTGGAGACCCAGTACTTC. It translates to CASSLAVVETQYF. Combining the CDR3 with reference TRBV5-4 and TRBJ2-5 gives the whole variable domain ETGVTQSPTHLIKTRGQQVTLRCSSQSGHNTVSWYQQALGQGPQFIFQYYREEENGRGNFPPRFSGLQFPNYSSELNVNALELDDSALYLCASSLAVVETQYFGPGTRLLVL.